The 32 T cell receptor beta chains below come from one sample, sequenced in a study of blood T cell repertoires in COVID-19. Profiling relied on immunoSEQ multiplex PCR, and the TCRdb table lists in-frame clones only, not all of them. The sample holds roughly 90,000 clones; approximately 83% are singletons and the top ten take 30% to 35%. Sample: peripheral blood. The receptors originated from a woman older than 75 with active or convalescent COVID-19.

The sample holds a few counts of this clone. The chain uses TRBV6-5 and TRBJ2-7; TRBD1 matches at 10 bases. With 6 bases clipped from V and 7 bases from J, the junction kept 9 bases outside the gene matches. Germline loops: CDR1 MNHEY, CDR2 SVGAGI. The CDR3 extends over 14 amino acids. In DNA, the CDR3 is TGTGCCAGCAGAGCCGGGACAGGGGAGAGGGAGCAGTACTTC. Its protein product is CASRAGTGEREQYF.

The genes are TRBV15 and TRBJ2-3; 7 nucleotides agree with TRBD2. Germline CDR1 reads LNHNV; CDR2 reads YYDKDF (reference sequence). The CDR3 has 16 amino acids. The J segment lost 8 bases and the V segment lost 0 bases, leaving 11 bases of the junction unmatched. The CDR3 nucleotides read TGTGCCACCAGCAGAGATAGGGCGGGGGATATAGGTACGCAGTATTTT. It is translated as CATSRDRAGDIGTQYF. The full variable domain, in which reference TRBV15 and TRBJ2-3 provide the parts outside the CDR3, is DAMVIQNPRYQVTQFGKPVTLSCSQTLNHNVMYWYQQKSSQAPKLLFHYYDKDFNNEADTPDNFQSRRPNTSFCFLDIRSPGLGDTAMYLCATSRDRAGDIGTQYFGPGTRLTVL.

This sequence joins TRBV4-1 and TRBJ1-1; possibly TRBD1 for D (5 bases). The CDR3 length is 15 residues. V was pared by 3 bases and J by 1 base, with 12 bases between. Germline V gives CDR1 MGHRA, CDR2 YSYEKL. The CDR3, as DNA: TGCGCCAGCAGCCACCCCGGGACTCCGAACACTGAAGCTTTCTTT. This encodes CASSHPGTPNTEAFF.

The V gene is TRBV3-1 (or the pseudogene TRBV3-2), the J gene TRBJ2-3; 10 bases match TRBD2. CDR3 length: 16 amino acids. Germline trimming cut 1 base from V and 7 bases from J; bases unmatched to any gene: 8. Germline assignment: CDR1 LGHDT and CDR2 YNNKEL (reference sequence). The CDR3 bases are TGTGCCAGCAGCCAAGGTTACAGCGGGGGGGTTTATACGCAGTATTTT. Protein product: CASSQGYSGGVYTQYF.

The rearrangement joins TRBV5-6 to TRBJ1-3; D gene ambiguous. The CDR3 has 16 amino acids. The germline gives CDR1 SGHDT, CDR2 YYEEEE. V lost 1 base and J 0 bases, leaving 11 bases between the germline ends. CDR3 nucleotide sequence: TGTGCCAGCAGCTTGTCTCCAGGCTACTCTGGAAACACCATATATTTT. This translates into CASSLSPGYSGNTIYF.

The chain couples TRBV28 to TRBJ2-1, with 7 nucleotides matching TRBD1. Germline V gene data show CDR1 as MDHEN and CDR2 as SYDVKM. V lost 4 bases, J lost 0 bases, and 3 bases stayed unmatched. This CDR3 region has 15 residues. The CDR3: CASSSDRVSYNEQFF. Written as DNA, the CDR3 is TGTGCCAGCAGTTCAGACAGGGTCTCCTACAATGAGCAGTTCTTC.

In DNA form, the CDR3 reads TGTGCCAGCAGCTTAGTCCGCGGGGGGGCTACCGGGGAGCTGTTTTTT. Translated, it gives CASSLVRGGATGELFF. The chain links TRBV11-2 to TRBJ2-2, with TRBD2 matching over 9 bases. The CDR3 is made up of 16 amino acids. CDR1 and CDR2 (germline): SGHAT, FQNNGV. Unmatched junction bases numbered 5, after V lost 1 base and J lost 5 bases. Looking up the rest from reference TRBV11-2 and TRBJ2-2 gives the full variable domain: EAGVAQSPRYKIIEKRQSVAFWCNPISGHATLYWYQQILGQGPKLLIQFQNNGVVDDSQLPKDRFSAERLKGVDSTLKIQPAKLEDSAVYLCASSLVRGGATGELFFGEGSRLTVL.

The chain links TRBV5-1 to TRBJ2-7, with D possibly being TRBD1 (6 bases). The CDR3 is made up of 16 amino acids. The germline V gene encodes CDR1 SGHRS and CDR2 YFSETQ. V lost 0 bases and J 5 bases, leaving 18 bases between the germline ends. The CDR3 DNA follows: TGCGCCAGCAGCTTGGGGTGGGGGACAAATCCCAACGAGCAGTACTTC. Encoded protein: CASSLGWGTNPNEQYF.

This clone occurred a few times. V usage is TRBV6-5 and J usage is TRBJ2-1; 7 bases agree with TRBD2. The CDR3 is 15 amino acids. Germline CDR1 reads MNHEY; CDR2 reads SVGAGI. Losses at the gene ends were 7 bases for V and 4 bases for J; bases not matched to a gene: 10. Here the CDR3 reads CASNLSGARYNEQFF. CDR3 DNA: TGTGCCAGCAACTTGAGCGGGGCAAGATACAATGAGCAGTTCTTC.

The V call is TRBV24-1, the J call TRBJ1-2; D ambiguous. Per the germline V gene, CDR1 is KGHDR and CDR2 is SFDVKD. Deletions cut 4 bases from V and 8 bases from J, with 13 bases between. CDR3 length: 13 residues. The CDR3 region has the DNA TGTGCCACCAGTGACGGAGAGCCCTGGGGCTACACCTTC. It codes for CATSDGEPWGYTF.

CDR3 sequence (DNA): TGTGCCAGTAGTCCCAGGTCACGAAACACCATATATTTT. Translation gives CASSPRSRNTIYF. V is TRBV19 and J is TRBJ1-3; D is unclear. Germline-derived CDR1 and CDR2 are LNHDA and SQIVND (reference sequence). Trimming took 5 bases from V and 5 from J, leaving 10 bases between them. The CDR3 length is 13 residues.

CDR3 region: CASSGDRGQPQHF. The CDR3 coding sequence is TGTGCCAGCAGTGGGGACAGGGGACAGCCCCAGCATTTT. The rearrangement joins TRBV6-4 to TRBJ1-5; TRBD1 aligns across 10 bases. V lost 4 bases, J lost 7 bases, and 1 base stayed unmatched. The CDR3 loop spans 13 amino acids. CDR1 and CDR2 from the germline V gene are MRHNA and SNTAGT.

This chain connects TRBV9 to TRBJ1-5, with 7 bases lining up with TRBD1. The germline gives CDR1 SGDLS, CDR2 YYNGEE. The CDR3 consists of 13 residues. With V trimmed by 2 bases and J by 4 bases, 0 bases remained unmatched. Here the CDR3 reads CASSVGQNQPQHF. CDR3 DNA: TGTGCCAGCAGCGTGGGACAGAATCAGCCCCAGCATTTT.

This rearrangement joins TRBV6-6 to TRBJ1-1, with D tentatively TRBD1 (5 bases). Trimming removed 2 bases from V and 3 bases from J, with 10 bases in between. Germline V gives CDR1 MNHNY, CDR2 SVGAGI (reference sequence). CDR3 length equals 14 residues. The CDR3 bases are TGTGCCAGCAGTTACACGGCGGGGGACACTGAAGCTTTCTTT. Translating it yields CASSYTAGDTEAFF.

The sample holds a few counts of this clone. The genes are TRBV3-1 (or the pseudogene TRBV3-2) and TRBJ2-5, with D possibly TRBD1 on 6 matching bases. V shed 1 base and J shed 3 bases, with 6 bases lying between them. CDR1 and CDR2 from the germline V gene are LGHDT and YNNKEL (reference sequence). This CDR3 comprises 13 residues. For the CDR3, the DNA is TGTGCCAGCAGCCAAGGGACAGAAGAGACCCAGTACTTC. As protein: CASSQGTEETQYF.

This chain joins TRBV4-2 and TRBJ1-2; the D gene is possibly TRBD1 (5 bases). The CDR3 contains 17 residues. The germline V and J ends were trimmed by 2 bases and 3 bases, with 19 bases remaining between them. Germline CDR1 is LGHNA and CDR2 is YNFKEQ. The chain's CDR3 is CASSQIPGGTLHYGYTF. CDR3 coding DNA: TGTGCCAGCAGCCAAATCCCGGGGGGGACCCTCCACTATGGCTACACCTTC.

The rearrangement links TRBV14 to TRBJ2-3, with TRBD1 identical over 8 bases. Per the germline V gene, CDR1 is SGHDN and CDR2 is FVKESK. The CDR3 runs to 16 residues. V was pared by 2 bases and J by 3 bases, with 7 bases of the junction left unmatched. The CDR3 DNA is TGTGCCAGCAGCCAACCTGGACAGGGCAGGACAGATACGCAGTATTTT. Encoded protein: CASSQPGQGRTDTQYF.

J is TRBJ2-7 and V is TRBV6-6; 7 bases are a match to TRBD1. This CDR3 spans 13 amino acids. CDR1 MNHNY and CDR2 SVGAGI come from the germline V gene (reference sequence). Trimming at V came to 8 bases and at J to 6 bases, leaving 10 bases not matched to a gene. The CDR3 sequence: CASSGTVVGEQYF. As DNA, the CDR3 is TGTGCCAGCTCCGGGACAGTTGTAGGCGAGCAGTACTTC.

The CDR3 DNA is TGTGCCAGCAGTGAGGCCCTGGGCTACACCTTC. This gives the protein CASSEALGYTF. This rearrangement joins TRBV2 to TRBJ1-2, with D hard to call. Deletions cut 3 bases from V and 8 bases from J, with 7 bases between. In germline, CDR1 is SNHLY, CDR2 FYNNEI. The CDR3 runs to 11 residues. Looking up the rest from reference TRBV2 and TRBJ1-2 gives the full variable domain: EPEVTQTPSHQVTQMGQEVILRCVPISNHLYFYWYRQILGQKVEFLVSFYNNEISEKSEIFDDQFSVERPDGSNFTLKIRSTKLEDSAMYFCASSEALGYTFGSGTRLTVV.

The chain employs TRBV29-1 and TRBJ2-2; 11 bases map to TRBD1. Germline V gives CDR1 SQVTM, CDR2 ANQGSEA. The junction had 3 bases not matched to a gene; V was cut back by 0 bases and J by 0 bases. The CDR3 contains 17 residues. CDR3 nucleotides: TGCAGCGTTGAAGAGCCGGGACAGGGGGCGAACACCGGGGAGCTGTTTTTT. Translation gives CSVEEPGQGANTGELFF.

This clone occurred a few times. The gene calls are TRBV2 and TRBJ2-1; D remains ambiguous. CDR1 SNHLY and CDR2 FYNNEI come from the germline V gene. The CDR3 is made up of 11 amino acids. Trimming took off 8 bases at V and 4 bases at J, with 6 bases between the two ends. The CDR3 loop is CASSSYNEQFF. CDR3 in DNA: TGTGCCAGCTCATCATACAATGAGCAGTTCTTC.

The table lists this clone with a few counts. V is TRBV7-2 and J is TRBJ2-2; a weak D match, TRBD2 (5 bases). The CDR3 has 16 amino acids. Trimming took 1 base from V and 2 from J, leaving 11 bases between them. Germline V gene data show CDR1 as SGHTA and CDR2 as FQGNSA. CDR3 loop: CASSLVPAANTGELFF. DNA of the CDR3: TGTGCCAGCAGCTTAGTTCCAGCGGCAAACACCGGGGAGCTGTTTTTT.

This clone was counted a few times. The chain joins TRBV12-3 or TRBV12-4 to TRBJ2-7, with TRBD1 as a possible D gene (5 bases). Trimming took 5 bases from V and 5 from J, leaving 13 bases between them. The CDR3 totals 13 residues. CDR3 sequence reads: CASSPYRFNEQYF. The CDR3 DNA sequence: TGTGCCAGCAGTCCCTACAGGTTCAACGAGCAGTACTTC.

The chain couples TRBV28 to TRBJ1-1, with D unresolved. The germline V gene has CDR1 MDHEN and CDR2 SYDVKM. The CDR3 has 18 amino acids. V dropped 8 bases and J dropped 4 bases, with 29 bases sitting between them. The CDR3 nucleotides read TGTGCCAGCTCACCGCCGTTCCAGGCAGGCAGATTCGGCACTGAAGCTTTCTTT. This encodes CASSPPFQAGRFGTEAFF.

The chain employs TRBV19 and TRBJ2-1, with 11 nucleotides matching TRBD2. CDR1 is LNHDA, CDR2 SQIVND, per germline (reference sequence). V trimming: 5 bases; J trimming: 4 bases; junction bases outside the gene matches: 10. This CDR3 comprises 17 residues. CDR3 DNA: TGTGCCAGTAGTCCTAGAACTAGCGGGAGAGCTTACAATGAGCAGTTCTTC. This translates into CASSPRTSGRAYNEQFF.

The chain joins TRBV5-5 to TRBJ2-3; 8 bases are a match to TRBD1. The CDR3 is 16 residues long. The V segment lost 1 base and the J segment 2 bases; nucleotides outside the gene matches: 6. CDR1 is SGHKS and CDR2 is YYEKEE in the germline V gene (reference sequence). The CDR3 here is CASSLPRTGPTDTQYF. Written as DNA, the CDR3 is TGTGCCAGCAGCTTGCCTCGGACAGGGCCCACAGATACGCAGTATTTT.

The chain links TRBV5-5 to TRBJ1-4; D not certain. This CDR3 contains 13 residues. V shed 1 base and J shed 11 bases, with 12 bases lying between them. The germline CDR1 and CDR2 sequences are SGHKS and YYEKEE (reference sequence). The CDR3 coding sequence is TGTGCCAGCAGCTTGATGGGCGCCGTGAAACTGTTTTTT. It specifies CASSLMGAVKLFF.

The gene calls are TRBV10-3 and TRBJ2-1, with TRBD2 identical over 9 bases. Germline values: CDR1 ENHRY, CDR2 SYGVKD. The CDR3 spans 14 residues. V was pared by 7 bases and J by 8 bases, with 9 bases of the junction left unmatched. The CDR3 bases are TGTGCCATCAAACCGGGACTAGCTCCGGATGAGCAGTTCTTC. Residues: CAIKPGLAPDEQFF.

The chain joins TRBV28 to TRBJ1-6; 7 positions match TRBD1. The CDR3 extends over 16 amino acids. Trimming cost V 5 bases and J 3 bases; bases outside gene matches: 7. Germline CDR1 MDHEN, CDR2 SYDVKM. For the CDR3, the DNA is TGTGCCAGCAGTCGACAGGGCTTAAACTATAATTCACCCCTCCACTTT. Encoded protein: CASSRQGLNYNSPLHF.

This chain's CDR3 is CASSLDQVNTEAFF. DNA for the CDR3: TGTGCCAGCAGCTTGGATCAGGTGAACACTGAAGCTTTCTTT. The V call is TRBV5-5, the J call TRBJ1-1; D is unresolved. The CDR3 is 14 residues long. Germline V gene data show CDR1 as SGHKS and CDR2 as YYEKEE (reference sequence). V was shortened by 0 bases and J by 0 bases, with 6 bases between the two germline ends. The variable domain in full, with the rest retrieved from reference TRBV5-5 and TRBJ1-1, is DAGVTQSPTHLIKTRGQQVTLRCSPISGHKSVSWYQQVLGQGPQFIFQYYEKEERGRGNFPDRFSARQFPNYSSELNVNALLLGDSALYLCASSLDQVNTEAFFGQGTRLTVV.

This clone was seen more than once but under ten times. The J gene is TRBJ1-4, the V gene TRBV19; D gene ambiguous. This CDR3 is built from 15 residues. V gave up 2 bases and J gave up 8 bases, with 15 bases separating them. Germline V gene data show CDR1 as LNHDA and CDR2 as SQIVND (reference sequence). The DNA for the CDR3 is TGTGCCAGTAGTATAAGCCGATCGGGTGGGGAAAAACTGTTTTTT. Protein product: CASSISRSGGEKLFF.

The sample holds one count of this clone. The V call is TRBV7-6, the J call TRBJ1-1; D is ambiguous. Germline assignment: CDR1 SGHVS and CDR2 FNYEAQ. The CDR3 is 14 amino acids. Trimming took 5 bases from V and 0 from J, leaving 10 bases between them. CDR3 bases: TGTGCCAGCAGCCCAAGAGGTTTGAACACTGAAGCTTTCTTT. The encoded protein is CASSPRGLNTEAFF.